Given below is one TCR beta chain in context. What it recognizes is unknown. Antigen-specific CD4+ T cells expanded by the ViraFEST assay with viral peptide pools were then sequenced. CD4+ T cells were isolated after 10 days of culture. Supplemented with roughly 9.6 IU/ml IL-2 and 10 ug/ml peptides, around 2 million PBMC per well were kept in culture. Both day 3 and day 7 saw half the medium replaced with IL-2 medium. This CDR3 region has 14 residues. The V end was cut by 0 bases, the J end by 3 bases, with 7 bases between. Germline CDR1 is MNHEY and CDR2 is SMNVEV (reference sequence). These data are taken from a study of vaccination effects on CD4 cells after COVID-19. Study results and caveats: In the study, convalescent patients were few, and early post-infection timepoints were absent. Vaccine- and infection-induced clones showed marked clonal contraction late following vaccination.

Profiled with immunoSEQ multiplex PCR; TCRdb holds only in-frame clones, not every one. Of about 79,000 clones in the sample, approximately 74% were seen once. The chain has TRBV27 and TRBJ2-3; no clear D gene. Source: CD4+ T cells from PBMCs cultured with HCoV-229E spike peptides, taken before COVID-19 vaccination. The source of this sequence is a human donor who received a COVID-19 vaccine. The DNA for the CDR3 is TGTGCCAGCAGTTTATCTTCATTTACAGATACGCAGTATTTT. Translation gives CASSLSSFTDTQYF.